This T cell receptor (beta chain) is from a study of blood T cell repertoires in COVID-19. Study at large: Acute and convalescent COVID-19 specimens originated in the United States, Italy and Spain. The cDNA or gDNA used as material had been derived from T cells, B-cell-depleted T cells, or PBMCs.

How the authors handled the data: Cell counts per sample came from amplifying reference gene primers. Clones were read by immunoSEQ multiplex PCR, and TCRdb kept only the in-frame ones, dropping some. V, J and clone size were drawn from that table, and D and trimming were deduced from the DNA. The sample shows 100,000 to 150,000 clones, roughly 69% of them seen only once. CDR3 size: 13 residues. Germline lookup yields CDR1 MNHNY and CDR2 SVGAGI (reference sequence). This TCR was recovered from a woman between 65 and 79 years old with acute or convalescent COVID-19. This rearrangement joins TRBV6-6 to TRBJ2-5; 10 bases fit TRBD1. The sequencing input was peripheral blood. CDR3 region: CAVRTGGEETQYF. The CDR3 DNA is TGTGCTGTCAGGACAGGGGGAGAGGAGACCCAGTACTTC.